The TCR beta chain described here comes from a study of radiotherapy plus CTLA-4 blockade in lung cancer. General study results and limits: Blood-borne expansion of tumor-derived TCR clones followed radiotherapy plus ipilimumab.

About this clone: Its antigen is currently unknown.

The CDR3 loop spans 15 amino acids. Deletions cut 7 bases from V and 3 bases from J, with 13 bases between. Germline lookup yields CDR1 LNHDA and CDR2 SQIVND (reference sequence). This table comes from immunoSEQ multiplex PCR, and its TCRdb copy is limited to in-frame clones, with some not included. The sample records more than 80,000 clones, more than 75% being singletons. The sequence was collected from a human donor with non-small cell lung cancer that progressed on radiotherapy plus ipilimumab. Some clones in this sample may be carry-over from other donors' samples. The chain combines TRBV19 with TRBJ2-6, with D perhaps TRBD2 (5 bases). The sequencing here drew on peripheral blood, taken from a patient treated with radiotherapy plus ipilimumab. The CDR3 here is CASTSGVDGANVLTF. The CDR3 bases are TGTGCCAGTACCTCCGGGGTAGATGGGGCCAACGTCCTGACTTTC. The entire variable domain, with the rest obtained from reference TRBV19 and TRBJ2-6, is as follows: DGGITQSPKYLFRKEGQNVTLSCEQNLNHDAMYWYRQDPGQGLRLIYYSQIVNDFQKGDIAEGYSVSREKKESFPLTVTSAQKNPTAFYLCASTSGVDGANVLTFGAGSRLTVL.